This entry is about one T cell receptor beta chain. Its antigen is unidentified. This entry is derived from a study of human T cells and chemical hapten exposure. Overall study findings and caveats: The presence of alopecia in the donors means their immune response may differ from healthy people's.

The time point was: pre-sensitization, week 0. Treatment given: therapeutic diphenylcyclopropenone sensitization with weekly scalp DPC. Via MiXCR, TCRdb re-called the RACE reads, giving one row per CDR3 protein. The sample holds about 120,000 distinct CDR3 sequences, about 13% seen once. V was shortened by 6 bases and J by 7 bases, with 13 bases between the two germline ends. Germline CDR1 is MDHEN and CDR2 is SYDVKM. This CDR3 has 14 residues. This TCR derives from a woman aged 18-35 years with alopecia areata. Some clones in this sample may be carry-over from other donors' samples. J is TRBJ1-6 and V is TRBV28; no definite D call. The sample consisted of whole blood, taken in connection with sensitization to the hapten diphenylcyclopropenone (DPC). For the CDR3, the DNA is TGTGCCAGCAGCCCCCAGGTGGGGAATTCACCCCTCCACTTT. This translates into CASSPQVGNSPLHF.